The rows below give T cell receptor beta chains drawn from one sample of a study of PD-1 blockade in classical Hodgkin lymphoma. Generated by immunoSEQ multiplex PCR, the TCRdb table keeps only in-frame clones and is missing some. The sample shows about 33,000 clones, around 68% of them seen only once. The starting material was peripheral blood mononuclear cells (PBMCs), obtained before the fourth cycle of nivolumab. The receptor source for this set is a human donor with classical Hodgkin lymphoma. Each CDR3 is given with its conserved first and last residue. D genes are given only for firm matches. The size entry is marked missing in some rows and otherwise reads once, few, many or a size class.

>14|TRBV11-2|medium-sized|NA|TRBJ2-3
CASSLDPVLGTQYF
TGTGCCAGCAGCTTAGATCCCGTACTCGGTACGCAGTATTTT
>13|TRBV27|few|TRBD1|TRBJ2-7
CASTGTGFDEQYF
TGTGCCAGCACCGGGACAGGGTTCGACGAGCAGTACTTC
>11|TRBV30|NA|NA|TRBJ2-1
CACTGPGGQFF
TGTGCCTGCACAGGACCAGGTGGGCAGTTCTTC
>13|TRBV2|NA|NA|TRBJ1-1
CASSVWGNTEAFF
TGTGCCAGCAGTGTTTGGGGGAACACTGAAGCTTTCTTT
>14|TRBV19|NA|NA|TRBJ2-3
CASSIGPFLDTQYF
TGTGCCAGTAGTATAGGTCCCTTTTTAGATACGCAGTATTTT
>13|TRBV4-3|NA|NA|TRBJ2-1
CASSQDSVDEQFF
TGCGCCAGCAGCCAAGACTCGGTCGATGAGCAGTTCTTC
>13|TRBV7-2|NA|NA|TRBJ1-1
CASSLAGDTEAFF
TGTGCCAGCAGCTTAGCAGGGGACACTGAAGCTTTCTTT
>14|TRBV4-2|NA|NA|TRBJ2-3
CASSQDDLGDTQYF
TGTGCCAGCAGCCAAGACGATCTGGGAGATACGCAGTATTTT
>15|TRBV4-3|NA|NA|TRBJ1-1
CASSQGASRDTEAFF
TGCGCCAGCAGCCAAGGGGCGTCCCGAGACACTGAAGCTTTCTTT
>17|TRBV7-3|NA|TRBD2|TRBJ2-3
CASADPGLAGERDTQYF
TGTGCCAGCGCTGACCCGGGACTAGCGGGAGAAAGGGATACGCAGTATTTT
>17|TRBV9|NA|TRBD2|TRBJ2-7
CASSQASGGATSYEQYF
TGTGCCAGCAGCCAGGCTAGCGGGGGGGCCACATCGTACGAGCAGTACTTC
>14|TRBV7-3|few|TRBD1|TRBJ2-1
CASSPRDRFNEQFF
TGTGCCAGCAGCCCCCGGGACAGGTTCAATGAGCAGTTCTTC
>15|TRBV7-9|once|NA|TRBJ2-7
CASSNDGENYYEQYF
TGTGCCAGCTCAAACGACGGGGAGAATTACTACGAGCAGTACTTC
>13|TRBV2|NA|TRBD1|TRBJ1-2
CASSPTGGWGYTF
TGTGCCAGCAGTCCCACAGGGGGCTGGGGCTACACCTTC
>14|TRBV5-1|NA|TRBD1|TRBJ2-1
CASNLGQGGNEQFF
TGCGCCAGCAACCTAGGACAGGGCGGCAATGAGCAGTTCTTC
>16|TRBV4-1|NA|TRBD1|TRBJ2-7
CASSQGVGQGRYEQYF
TGCGCCAGCAGCCAAGGAGTAGGACAGGGGAGATACGAGCAGTACTTC
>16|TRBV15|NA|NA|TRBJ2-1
CATSRETRGGYNEQFF
TGTGCCACCAGCAGAGAGACGAGGGGGGGATACAATGAGCAGTTCTTC
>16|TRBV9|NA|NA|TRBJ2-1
CASSVAGGRGDNEQFF
TGTGCCAGCAGCGTAGCCGGGGGCAGGGGCGACAATGAGCAGTTCTTC
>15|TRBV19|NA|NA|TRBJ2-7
CASSIGPAESYEQYF
TGTGCCAGTAGTATAGGCCCAGCGGAGTCCTACGAGCAGTACTTC
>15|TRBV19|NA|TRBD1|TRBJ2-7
CASSTSRDRGLVSYF
TGTGCCAGTAGTACGTCCCGGGACAGGGGGCTGGTTTCATACTTC
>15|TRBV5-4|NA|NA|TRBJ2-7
CASSVATGWVYEQYF
TGTGCCAGCAGCGTGGCGACAGGTTGGGTCTACGAGCAGTACTTC
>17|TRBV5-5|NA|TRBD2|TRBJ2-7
CASSRFGTSGDPYEQYF
TGTGCCAGCAGCCGATTTGGAACTAGCGGGGATCCCTACGAGCAGTACTTC
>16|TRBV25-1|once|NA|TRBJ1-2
CASSEYLGVKIDGYTF
TGTGCCAGCAGTGAATATCTAGGGGTGAAGATAGACGGCTACACCTTC
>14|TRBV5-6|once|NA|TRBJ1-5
CASSSLWGNQPQHF
TGTGCCAGCAGCTCCCTTTGGGGTAATCAGCCCCAGCATTTT
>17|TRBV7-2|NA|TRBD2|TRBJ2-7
CASSLTVTPGLNYEQYF
TGTGCCAGCAGCTTAACGGTCACCCCGGGACTAAACTACGAGCAGTACTTC
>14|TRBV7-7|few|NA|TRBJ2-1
CATRSLAQGNEQFF
TGTGCTACTAGATCCTTAGCCCAAGGCAATGAGCAGTTCTTC
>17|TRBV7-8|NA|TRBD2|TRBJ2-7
CASSSPRGAGGAYEQYF
TGTGCCAGCAGCTCCCCGCGGGGGGCGGGAGGCGCCTACGAGCAGTACTTC
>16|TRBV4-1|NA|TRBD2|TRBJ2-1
CASSQDLASGYNEQFF
TGCGCCAGCAGCCAAGATTTAGCTAGCGGTTACAATGAGCAGTTCTTC
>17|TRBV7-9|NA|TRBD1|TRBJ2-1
CASSWTRQGSSYNEQFF
TGTGCCAGCAGCTGGACTCGACAGGGTAGCTCCTACAATGAGCAGTTCTTC
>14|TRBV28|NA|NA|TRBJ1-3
CASSPPASGNTIYF
TGTGCCAGCAGCCCCCCGGCCTCTGGAAACACCATATATTTT
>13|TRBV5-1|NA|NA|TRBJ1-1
CASSLSKNTEAFF
TGCGCCAGCAGCTTGTCCAAGAACACTGAAGCTTTCTTT
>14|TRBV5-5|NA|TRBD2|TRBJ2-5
CASSPGLPRETQYF
TGTGCCAGCAGCCCGGGACTACCCCGAGAGACCCAGTACTTC
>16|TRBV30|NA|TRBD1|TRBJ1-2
CAWSAGTGGRVGGYTF
TGTGCCTGGAGTGCGGGGACAGGGGGACGGGTGGGTGGCTACACCTTC
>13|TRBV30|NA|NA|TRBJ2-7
CAWSVDSSYEQYF
TGTGCCTGGAGTGTCGACAGCTCCTACGAGCAGTACTTC
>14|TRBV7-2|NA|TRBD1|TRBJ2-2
CASSLIQGSGELFF
TGTGCCAGCAGCTTAATACAGGGGTCCGGGGAGCTGTTTTTT
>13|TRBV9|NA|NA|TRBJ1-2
CASSVMPNYGYTF
TGTGCCAGCAGCGTAATGCCTAACTATGGCTACACCTTC
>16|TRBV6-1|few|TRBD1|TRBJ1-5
CASSVRDRGNNQPQHF
TGTGCCAGCAGTGTCCGGGACAGGGGTAATAATCAGCCCCAGCATTTT
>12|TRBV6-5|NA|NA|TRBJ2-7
CASTSGTYEQYF
TGTGCCAGCACGTCCGGAACCTACGAGCAGTACTTC
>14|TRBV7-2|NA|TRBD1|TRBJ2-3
CASSSGQGTDTQYF
TGTGCCAGCAGCTCAGGACAGGGCACAGATACGCAGTATTTT
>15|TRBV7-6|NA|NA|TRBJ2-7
CASSEPGALSYEQYF
TGTGCCAGCAGCGAGCCGGGGGCCCTCTCCTACGAGCAGTACTTC
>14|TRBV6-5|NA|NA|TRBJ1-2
CASRFGEMEGGYTF
TGTGCCAGCAGGTTTGGAGAAATGGAGGGGGGCTACACCTTC
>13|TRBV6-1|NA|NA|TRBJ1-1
CASISGMNTEAFF
TGTGCCAGCATTTCGGGGATGAACACTGAAGCTTTCTTT
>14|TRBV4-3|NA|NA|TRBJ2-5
CASSQEAYRETQYF
TGCGCCAGCAGCCAAGAAGCATATAGAGAGACCCAGTACTTC
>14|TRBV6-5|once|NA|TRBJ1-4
CASSTDATNEKLFF
TGTGCCAGCAGTACGGATGCAACTAATGAAAAACTGTTTTTT
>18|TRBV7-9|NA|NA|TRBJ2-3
CASSSRRTLRERTDTQYF
TGTGCCAGCAGCTCCCGAAGGACCCTCAGGGAAAGGACAGATACGCAGTATTTT